Following are 4 T cell receptor beta chains from one sample sequenced in a study of Tregs in tolerant kidney transplant recipients (dated by TCRdb to between 2019 and 2020). Read against the paper, the sample's time point label means: blood sample drawn before combined kidney and bone marrow transplant. Library preparation used the immunoSEQ multiplex PCR assay. In TCRdb, the immuneACCESS table is reduced to in-frame sequences with V and J assigned. These tables do not hold every clone; where another copy was compared, an unresolved V gene accounts for under half, and the others remain unexplained. This sample holds 60,000 to 70,000 clones; 80% to 95% were observed only once. The ten largest make up approximately 11% of the sample. Sequenced material: CD8+ T cells from blood, taken before the transplant. The receptor set was obtained from a human donor who received a combined kidney and bone marrow transplant.

The rearrangement uses TRBV9 and TRBJ2-7, with 7 nucleotides matching TRBD2. Germline V CDR1 and CDR2: SGDLS, YYNGEE. The J segment lost 6 bases and the V segment lost 1 base, leaving 28 bases of the junction unmatched. The CDR3 has 21 amino acids. CDR3 protein: CASSVLTRGSGKPPTFVEQYF. CDR3 nucleotide sequence: TGTGCCAGCAGCGTATTAACACGGGGCAGCGGGAAGCCGCCTACCTTCGTCGAGCAGTACTTC.

The chain couples TRBV9 to TRBJ2-3, with TRBD1 as a possible D gene (5 bases). The CDR3 runs to 16 residues. Germline values: CDR1 SGDLS, CDR2 YYNGEE. Deletions cut 4 bases from V and 2 bases from J, with 17 bases between. CDR3 in DNA: TGTGCCAGCAGCCACTCTAGGGCAGGGCCCACAGATACGCAGTATTTT. Amino acid sequence: CASSHSRAGPTDTQYF.

The V and J genes are TRBV27 and TRBJ1-2; D perhaps matches TRBD1 (6 bases). The CDR3 covers 16 residues. Trimming shortened V by 4 bases and J by 1 base, and 16 bases separated the two germline ends. The germline CDR1 and CDR2 sequences are MNHEY and SMNVEV (reference sequence). In DNA, the CDR3 is TGTGCCAGCAGTTCGCTCCCCCAGGGGCTTAACTATGGCTACACCTTC. Translated: CASSSLPQGLNYGYTF.

The chain carries TRBV27 and TRBJ2-7; D is ambiguous. Trimming shortened V by 6 bases and J by 3 bases, and 18 bases separated the two germline ends. The CDR3 is 15 residues long. Germline V lookup: CDR1 MNHEY, CDR2 SMNVEV (reference sequence). CDR3 protein: CASSTGLHHRYEQYF. The CDR3 DNA reads as TGTGCCAGCAGCACCGGTCTGCACCACCGCTACGAGCAGTACTTC.